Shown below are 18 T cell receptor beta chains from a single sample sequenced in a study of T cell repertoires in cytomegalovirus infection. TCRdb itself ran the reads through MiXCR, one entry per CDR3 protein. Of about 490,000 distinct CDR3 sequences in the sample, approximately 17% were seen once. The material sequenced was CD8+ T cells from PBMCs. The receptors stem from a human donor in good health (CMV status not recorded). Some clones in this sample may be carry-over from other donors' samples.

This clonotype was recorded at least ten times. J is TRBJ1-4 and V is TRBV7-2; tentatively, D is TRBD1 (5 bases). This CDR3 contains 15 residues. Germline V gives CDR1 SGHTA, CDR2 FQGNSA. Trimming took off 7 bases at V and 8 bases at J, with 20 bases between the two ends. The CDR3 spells CASTQEGRGREKLFF. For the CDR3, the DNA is TGTGCCAGCACCCAAGAGGGGAGAGGTCGGGAAAAACTGTTTTTT. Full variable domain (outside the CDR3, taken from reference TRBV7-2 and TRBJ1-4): GAGVSQSPSNKVTEKGKDVELRCDPISGHTALYWYRQSLGQGLEFLIYFQGNSAPDKSGLPSDRFSAERTGGSVSTLTIQRTQQEDSAVYLCASTQEGRGREKLFFGSGTQLSVL.

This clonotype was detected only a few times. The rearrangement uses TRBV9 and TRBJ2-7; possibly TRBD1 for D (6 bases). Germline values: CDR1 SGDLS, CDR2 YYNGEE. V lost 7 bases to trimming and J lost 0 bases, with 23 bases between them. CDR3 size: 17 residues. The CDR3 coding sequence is TGTGCCAGCGGGGATGCCAAAACAGGGTCGAGCTCCTACGAGCAGTACTTC. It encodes CASGDAKTGSSSYEQYF.

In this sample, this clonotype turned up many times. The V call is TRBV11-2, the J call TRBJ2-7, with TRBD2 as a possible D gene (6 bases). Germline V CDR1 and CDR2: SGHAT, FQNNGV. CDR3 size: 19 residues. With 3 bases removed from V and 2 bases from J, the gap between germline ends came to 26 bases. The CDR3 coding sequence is TGTGCCAGCAGCTTTCCACTGGAGGTCACCCTCGGAGGGGCCTACGAGCAGTACTTC. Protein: CASSFPLEVTLGGAYEQYF.

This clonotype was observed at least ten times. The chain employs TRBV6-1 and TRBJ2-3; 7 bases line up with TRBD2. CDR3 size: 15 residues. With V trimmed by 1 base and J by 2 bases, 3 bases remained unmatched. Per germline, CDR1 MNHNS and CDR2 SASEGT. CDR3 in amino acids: CASSEGGRTTDTQYF. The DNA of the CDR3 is TGTGCCAGCAGTGAAGGCGGGAGAACCACAGATACGCAGTATTTT.

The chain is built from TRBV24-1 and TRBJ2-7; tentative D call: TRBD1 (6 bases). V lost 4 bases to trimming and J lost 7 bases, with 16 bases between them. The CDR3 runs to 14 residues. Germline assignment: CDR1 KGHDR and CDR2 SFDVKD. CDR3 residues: CATSDDPGVGEQYF. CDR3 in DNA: TGTGCCACCAGTGACGACCCAGGGGTCGGGGAGCAGTACTTC.

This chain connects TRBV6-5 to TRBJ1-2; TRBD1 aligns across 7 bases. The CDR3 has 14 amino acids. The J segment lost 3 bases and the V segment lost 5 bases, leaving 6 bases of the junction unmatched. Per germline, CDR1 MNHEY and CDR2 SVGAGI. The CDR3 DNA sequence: TGTGCCAGCAGTCCTGGGACAGAAGACTATGGCTACACCTTC. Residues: CASSPGTEDYGYTF.

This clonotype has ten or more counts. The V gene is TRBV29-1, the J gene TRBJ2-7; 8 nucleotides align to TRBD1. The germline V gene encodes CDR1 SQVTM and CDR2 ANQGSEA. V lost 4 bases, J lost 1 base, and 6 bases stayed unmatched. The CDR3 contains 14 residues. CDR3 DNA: TGCAGCGTTGCCGGGACAGGTAAATCCTACGAGCAGTACTTC. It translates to CSVAGTGKSYEQYF.

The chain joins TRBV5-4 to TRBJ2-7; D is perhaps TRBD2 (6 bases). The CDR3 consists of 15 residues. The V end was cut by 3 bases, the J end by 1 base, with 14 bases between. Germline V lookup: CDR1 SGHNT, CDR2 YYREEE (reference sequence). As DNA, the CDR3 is TGTGCCAGCAGCTCGGAAAAGACTAGGTCCTACGAGCAGTACTTC. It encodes CASSSEKTRSYEQYF. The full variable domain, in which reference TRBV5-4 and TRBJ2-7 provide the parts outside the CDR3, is ETGVTQSPTHLIKTRGQQVTLRCSSQSGHNTVSWYQQALGQGPQFIFQYYREEENGRGNFPPRFSGLQFPNYSSELNVNALELDDSALYLCASSSEKTRSYEQYFGPGTRLTVT.

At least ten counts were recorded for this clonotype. This CDR3 is CASSLDTKGNEKLFF. CDR3 nucleotide sequence: TGTGCCAGCAGCTTAGATACTAAGGGTAATGAAAAACTGTTTTTT. The chain has TRBV11-2 and TRBJ1-4; D gene uncertain. Trimming took off 0 bases at V and 4 bases at J, with 9 bases between the two ends. The CDR3 has 15 residues. Germline V gives CDR1 SGHAT, CDR2 FQNNGV.

The CDR3 loop reads CATGQGSGYTF. CDR3 DNA sequence: TGTGCCACCGGACAGGGCTCTGGCTACACCTTC. This sequence joins TRBV13 and TRBJ1-2; 8 bases agree with TRBD1. This CDR3 is built from 11 residues. Germline V CDR1 and CDR2: PRHDT, FYEKMQ (reference sequence). V lost 10 bases, J lost 7 bases, and 5 bases stayed unmatched.

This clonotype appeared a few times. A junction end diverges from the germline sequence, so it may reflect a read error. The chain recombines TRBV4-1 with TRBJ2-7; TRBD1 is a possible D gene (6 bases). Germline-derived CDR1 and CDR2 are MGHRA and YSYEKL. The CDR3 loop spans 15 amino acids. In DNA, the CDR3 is TGTGCCAGCAGCCGTGTCATGGCAGGGGACTACGAGCAGTACTTC. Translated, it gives CASSRVMAGDYEQYF.

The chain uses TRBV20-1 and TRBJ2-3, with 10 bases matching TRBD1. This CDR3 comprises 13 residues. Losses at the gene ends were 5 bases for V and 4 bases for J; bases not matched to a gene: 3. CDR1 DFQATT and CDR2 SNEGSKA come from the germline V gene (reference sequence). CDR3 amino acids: CSARDRGADTQYF. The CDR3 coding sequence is TGCAGTGCTCGGGACAGGGGAGCAGATACGCAGTATTTT.

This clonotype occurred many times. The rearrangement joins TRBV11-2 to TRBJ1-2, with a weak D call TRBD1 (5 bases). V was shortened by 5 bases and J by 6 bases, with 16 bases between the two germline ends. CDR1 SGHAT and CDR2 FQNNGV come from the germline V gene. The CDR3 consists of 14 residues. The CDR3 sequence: CASSQRGQQDGYTF. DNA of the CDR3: TGTGCCAGCAGCCAAAGGGGTCAGCAGGATGGCTACACCTTC.

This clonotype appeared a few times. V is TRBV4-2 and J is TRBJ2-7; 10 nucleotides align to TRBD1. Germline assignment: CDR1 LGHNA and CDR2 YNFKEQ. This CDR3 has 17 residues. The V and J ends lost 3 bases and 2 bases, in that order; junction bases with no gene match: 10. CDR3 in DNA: TGTGCCAGCAGCCAGCCAACTGGGACAGGGGCGACCTACGAGCAGTACTTC. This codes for CASSQPTGTGATYEQYF.

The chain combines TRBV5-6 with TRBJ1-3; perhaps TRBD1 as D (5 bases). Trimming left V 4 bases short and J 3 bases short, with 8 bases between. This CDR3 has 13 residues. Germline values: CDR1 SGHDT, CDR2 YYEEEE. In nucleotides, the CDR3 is TGTGCCAGCAGCCAGGGTTTTGGAAACACCATATATTTT. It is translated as CASSQGFGNTIYF.

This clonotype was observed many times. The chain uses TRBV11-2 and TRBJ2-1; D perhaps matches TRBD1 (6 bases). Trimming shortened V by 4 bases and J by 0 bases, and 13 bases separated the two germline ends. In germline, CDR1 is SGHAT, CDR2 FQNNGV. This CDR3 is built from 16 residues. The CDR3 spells CASSYDRTSSYNEQFF. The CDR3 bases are TGTGCCAGCAGCTACGACAGGACGAGCTCCTACAATGAGCAGTTCTTC.

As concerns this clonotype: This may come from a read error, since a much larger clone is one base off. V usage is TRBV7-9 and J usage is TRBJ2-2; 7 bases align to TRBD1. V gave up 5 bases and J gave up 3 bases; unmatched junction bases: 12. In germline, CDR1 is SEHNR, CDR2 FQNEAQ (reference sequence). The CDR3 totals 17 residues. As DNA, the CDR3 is TGTGCCAGCAGCGACCATCCGGGACAGTGGTACACCGGGGAGCTGTTTTTT. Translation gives CASSDHPGQWYTGELFF.

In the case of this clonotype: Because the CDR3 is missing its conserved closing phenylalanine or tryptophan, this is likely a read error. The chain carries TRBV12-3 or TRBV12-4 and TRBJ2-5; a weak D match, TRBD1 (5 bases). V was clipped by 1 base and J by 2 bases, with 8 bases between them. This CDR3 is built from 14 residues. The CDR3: CASSLGAGQETQYI. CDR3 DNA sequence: TGTGCCAGCAGTTTAGGGGCAGGGCAAGAGACCCAGTACATC.